A single sample is the source of the 28 T cell receptor beta chains below, sequenced in a study of cytomegalovirus exposure and HLA in healthy donors. Clones were sequenced by immunoSEQ multiplex PCR, and TCRdb holds only the in-frame ones, with some missing. The table lists roughly 150,000 clones, 94% of them singletons, with 1.5% to 2% in the top ten. The sequenced material came from PBMCs. Source of these receptors: a man aged 18 to 30 in good health and CMV-seropositive.

The chain links TRBV29-1 to TRBJ2-1, with a possible D match to TRBD2 (5 bases). The germline gives CDR1 SQVTM, CDR2 ANQGSEA. Deletions cut 2 bases from V and 0 bases from J, with 14 bases between. CDR3 size: 16 residues. For the CDR3, the DNA is TGCAGCGTTGAACCCCTAGCTGCGAGCTCCTACAATGAGCAGTTCTTC. Its protein is CSVEPLAASSYNEQFF.

This sequence joins TRBV28 and TRBJ2-5; 9 nucleotides align to TRBD1. The V gene's germline CDR1 is MDHEN and CDR2 SYDVKM. This CDR3 contains 16 residues. Unmatched junction bases numbered 10, after V lost 3 bases and J lost 5 bases. The CDR3 here is CASSFLSNRGQETQYF. The CDR3 DNA reads TGTGCCAGCAGTTTCTTGTCAAACAGGGGGCAGGAGACCCAGTACTTC. The full variable domain, rest sourced from reference TRBV28 and TRBJ2-5, is DVKVTQSSRYLVKRTGEKVFLECVQDMDHENMFWYRQDPGLGLRLIYFSYDVKMKEKGDIPEGYSVSREKKERFSLILESASTNQTSMYLCASSFLSNRGQETQYFGPGTRLLVL.

V and J are TRBV2 and TRBJ2-7; D is undetermined. Germline CDR1 SNHLY, CDR2 FYNNEI. V gave up 3 bases and J gave up 3 bases, with 15 bases separating them. This CDR3 has 15 residues. The CDR3 protein is CASSEGPARVYEQYF. CDR3 DNA sequence: TGTGCCAGCAGTGAGGGCCCCGCGAGAGTCTACGAGCAGTACTTC.

As for this clone: The sample contains more than one DNA sequence encoding this CDR3. J is TRBJ2-7 and V is TRBV5-1, with TRBD2 matching over 13 bases. The germline CDR1 and CDR2 sequences are SGHRS and YFSETQ. The CDR3 has 15 residues. The V and J ends lost 3 bases and 1 base, in that order; junction bases with no gene match: 1. The CDR3 region has the DNA TGCGCCAGCAGCTCGGGACTAGCGGGGTCCTACGAGCAGTACTTC. As protein: CASSSGLAGSYEQYF.

The chain links TRBV5-1 to TRBJ2-3; 9 positions match TRBD1. V shed 0 bases, J shed 6 bases, and the junction held 14 bases outside the gene matches. Germline values: CDR1 SGHRS, CDR2 YFSETQ. The length of the CDR3 is 18 residues. CDR3 sequence reads: CASSLEASRTGVMDTQYF. CDR3 sequence (DNA): TGCGCCAGCAGCTTGGAGGCTTCTCGGACAGGGGTCATGGATACGCAGTATTTT.

This clone has just one count. The CDR3 bases are TGTGCCAGCAGCAGGGGGTTAGGCACCGGGGAGCTGTTTTTT. It yields the protein CASSRGLGTGELFF. The chain is built from TRBV7-3 and TRBJ2-2; weak D call: TRBD1 (6 bases). The CDR3 extends over 14 amino acids. Trimming took off 5 bases at V and 4 bases at J, with 11 bases between the two ends. Germline V CDR1 and CDR2: SGHTA, FQGTGA.

The chain is built from TRBV27 and TRBJ2-2; the match to TRBD2 covers 11 bases. The CDR3 contains 17 residues. The ends lost 6 bases at V and 1 base at J; junction bases unmatched: 7. Looked up from germline, CDR1 is MNHEY and CDR2 is SMNVEV (reference sequence). DNA for the CDR3: TGTGCCAGCAGAACAGCTGGGACTAGCGGGAACACCGGGGAGCTGTTTTTT. Translation: CASRTAGTSGNTGELFF.

This chain joins TRBV28 and TRBJ1-6; D unresolved. This CDR3 region has 11 residues. Germline V lookup: CDR1 MDHEN, CDR2 SYDVKM. V was cut by 1 base and J by 14 bases, with 6 bases left in between. The DNA of the CDR3 is TGTGCCAGCAGTTTATCAGGTACCCTCCACTTT. Amino acid sequence: CASSLSGTLHF.

The V gene is TRBV7-8, the J gene TRBJ1-5, with 7 bases that match TRBD1. Germline values: CDR1 SGHVS, CDR2 FQNEAQ. After removal of 5 bases from V and 2 bases from J, the junction contained 9 bases not matched to a gene. There are 16 residues in the CDR3. The CDR3 protein is CASSRDRVGGNQPQHF. In nucleotides, the CDR3 is TGTGCCAGCAGCCGCGACAGGGTCGGGGGCAATCAGCCCCAGCATTTT.

The gene calls are TRBV30 and TRBJ2-7; 10 positions agree with TRBD2. Germline CDR1 GTSNPN, CDR2 SVGIG (reference sequence). This CDR3 region has 15 residues. V lost 2 bases to trimming and J lost 2 bases; unmatched junction nucleotides: 6. CDR3 DNA: TGTGCCTGGAGTCCCCCTAGCGGGGGACCCTACGAGCAGTACTTC. Translated: CAWSPPSGGPYEQYF.

The gene calls are TRBV5-1 and TRBJ2-1, with D possibly TRBD1 on 6 matching bases. V was clipped by 4 bases and J by 7 bases, with 21 bases between them. Germline V lookup: CDR1 SGHRS, CDR2 YFSETQ. The CDR3 spans 16 residues. The CDR3 region has the DNA TGCGCCAGCAGCCCCGCACCGGGACAAGATGGGAATGAGCAGTTCTTC. Its translation: CASSPAPGQDGNEQFF.

This chain joins TRBV28 and TRBJ2-3, with 8 positions matching TRBD2. The CDR3 consists of 16 residues. V lost 4 bases, J lost 2 bases, and 8 bases stayed unmatched. Germline lookup yields CDR1 MDHEN and CDR2 SYDVKM. The CDR3 sequence is CASSSVAGTFTDTQYF. The CDR3 DNA follows: TGTGCCAGCAGTTCCGTAGCGGGAACCTTCACAGATACGCAGTATTTT. Full variable domain (outside the CDR3, taken from reference TRBV28 and TRBJ2-3): DVKVTQSSRYLVKRTGEKVFLECVQDMDHENMFWYRQDPGLGLRLIYFSYDVKMKEKGDIPEGYSVSREKKERFSLILESASTNQTSMYLCASSSVAGTFTDTQYFGPGTRLTVL.

J is TRBJ1-4 and V is TRBV18; D is unclear. The CDR3 has 15 residues. Trimming removed 2 bases at V and 0 bases at J, with 7 bases between. From germline, CDR1 is KGHSH and CDR2 LQKENI. The CDR3 coding sequence is TGTGCCAGCTCACCAGTCCATGCAACTAATGAAAAACTGTTTTTT. It is translated as CASSPVHATNEKLFF.

The chain joins TRBV19 to TRBJ1-5; D is undetermined. V lost 3 bases and J lost 0, with 12 bases in between. The germline V gene has CDR1 LNHDA and CDR2 SQIVND (reference sequence). The CDR3 has 16 residues. Here the CDR3 reads CASSIFGAYSNQPQHF. The CDR3 coding sequence is TGTGCCAGTAGTATTTTTGGAGCCTATAGCAATCAGCCCCAGCATTTT.

This clone was found once. The J gene is TRBJ2-3, the V gene TRBV21-1; the table assigns TRBD2, which was not confirmed against the DNA. TRBV21-1 is a pseudogene segment. The CDR3 spans 16 residues. CDR3 in amino acids: CASLLIPPYRTDTQYF. CDR3 bases: TGTGCCAGCCTTTTGATACCCCCGTACCGGACAGATACGCAGTATTTT.

The chain couples TRBV19 to TRBJ2-2, with 11 bases that match TRBD2. In germline, CDR1 is LNHDA, CDR2 SQIVND (reference sequence). Trimming at V came to 0 bases and at J to 0 bases, leaving 12 bases not matched to a gene. The CDR3 is 21 amino acids. CDR3 sequence: CASSIDPIPGLADANTGELFF. The CDR3 DNA is TGTGCCAGTAGTATAGACCCGATCCCGGGACTAGCGGACGCGAACACCGGGGAGCTGTTTTTT.

This chain joins TRBV7-8 and TRBJ2-3, with a weak D call TRBD2 (6 bases). V lost 2 bases and J lost 5, with 17 bases in between. Germline V gene lookup returns CDR1 SGHVS and CDR2 FQNEAQ. The CDR3 has 16 residues. Here the CDR3 DNA reads TGTGCCAGCAGCTTAACCTACGGGAGTTCTTTAGATACGCAGTATTTT. This translates into CASSLTYGSSLDTQYF.

This clone was recorded only once. The chain uses TRBV30 and TRBJ2-7; tentative D call: TRBD2 (5 bases). V lost 0 bases and J 4 bases, leaving 13 bases between the germline ends. Germline CDR1 and CDR2: GTSNPN and SVGIG (reference sequence). The CDR3 spans 14 residues. This CDR3 reads CAWSVERSRYEQYF. CDR3 sequence (DNA): TGTGCCTGGAGTGTTGAGCGGAGTCGTTACGAGCAGTACTTC.

The genes are TRBV5-1 and TRBJ2-2; maybe TRBD1 (6 bases). Germline V gives CDR1 SGHRS, CDR2 YFSETQ. V gave up 3 bases and J gave up 1 base, with 10 bases separating them. The CDR3 covers 15 residues. The CDR3 bases are TGCGCCAGCAGCTCGACAGGACTGAACACCGGGGAGCTGTTTTTT. This sequence encodes CASSSTGLNTGELFF.

The V gene is TRBV11-1, the J gene TRBJ2-5; TRBD2 matches at 7 bases. The CDR3 runs 16 residues. Germline-derived CDR1 and CDR2 are SGHAT and FQDESV (reference sequence). Trimming cost V 2 bases and J 5 bases; bases outside gene matches: 11. The CDR3 DNA reads as TGTGCCAGCAGCTTAACGGGGAGGGTCCTTCAGGAGACCCAGTACTTC. It is translated as CASSLTGRVLQETQYF.

The gene calls are TRBV19 and TRBJ1-5; no clear D. The germline V gene encodes CDR1 LNHDA and CDR2 SQIVND (reference sequence). The CDR3 is 13 residues long. The ends were cut back, 6 bases at V and 3 bases at J, with 9 bases in the middle. CDR3 sequence: CASRPSVNQPQHF. The DNA for the CDR3 is TGTGCCAGTAGACCCTCGGTCAATCAGCCCCAGCATTTT.

The rearrangement uses TRBV6-5 and TRBJ2-7; TRBD1 agrees at 9 bases. V lost 0 bases and J lost 3; bases outside the gene matches: 6. Germline V gene lookup returns CDR1 MNHEY and CDR2 SVGAGI. This CDR3 comprises 16 residues. In DNA, the CDR3 is TGTGCCAGCAGTTACTCTTCCCCGGGACAGGGCTACGAGCAGTACTTC. It translates to CASSYSSPGQGYEQYF.

This chain connects TRBV27 to TRBJ2-7; 7 bases are shared with TRBD2. CDR1 and CDR2 (germline): MNHEY, SMNVEV (reference sequence). V lost 3 bases to trimming and J lost 0 bases; unmatched junction nucleotides: 8. This CDR3 region has 16 residues. CDR3 amino acids: CASSLGSGWSSYEQYF. DNA for the CDR3: TGTGCCAGCAGTTTGGGTAGCGGGTGGAGCTCCTACGAGCAGTACTTC.

This clone appeared once. CDR3 protein: CASSPGTGGSPEQFF. DNA for the CDR3: TGTGCCAGCAGTCCCGGGACAGGGGGAAGCCCTGAGCAGTTCTTC. The chain has TRBV27 and TRBJ2-1, with TRBD1 identical over 11 bases. With 5 bases clipped from V and 9 bases from J, the junction kept 9 bases outside the gene matches. Germline V lookup: CDR1 MNHEY, CDR2 SMNVEV (reference sequence). The length of the CDR3 is 15 residues.

In this sample, this clone turned up once. The CDR3: CASRSGNTIYF. For the CDR3, the DNA is TGTGCCAGCAGATCCGGGAACACCATATATTTT. V and J are TRBV28 and TRBJ1-3; D is uncertain. Trimming took off 6 bases at V and 7 bases at J, with 7 bases between the two ends. This CDR3 comprises 11 residues. Germline CDR1 and CDR2: MDHEN and SYDVKM.

The chain combines TRBV20-1 with TRBJ2-7, with D hard to call. From germline, CDR1 is DFQATT and CDR2 SNEGSKA (reference sequence). Trimming took 5 bases from V and 4 from J, leaving 9 bases between them. This CDR3 region has 11 residues. CDR3 protein: CSADRHYEQYF. The CDR3 region has the DNA TGCAGTGCTGACCGACATTACGAGCAGTACTTC.

The chain links TRBV19 to TRBJ1-2; D perhaps matches TRBD1 (5 bases). Trimming pared 3 bases from V and 5 bases from J, leaving 16 bases between. There are 15 residues in the CDR3. CDR1 and CDR2 from the germline V gene are LNHDA and SQIVND (reference sequence). DNA for the CDR3: TGTGCCAGTAGTATTCGGCGGAAGACAGCGTATGGCTACACCTTC. Its translation: CASSIRRKTAYGYTF.

The rearrangement joins TRBV27 to TRBJ2-7; a possible D gene is TRBD2 (6 bases). The CDR3 length is 13 residues. V shed 8 bases and J shed 5 bases, with 16 bases lying between them. Per the germline V gene, CDR1 is MNHEY and CDR2 is SMNVEV (reference sequence). The CDR3 nucleotides are TGTGCCAGCGCACGACGGGGGATAGACGAGCAGTACTTC. Amino acids: CASARRGIDEQYF.